Listed below are T cell receptor beta chains from one sample, sequenced in a study of T cell responses to AZD1222 COVID-19 vaccine. Produced via immunoSEQ multiplex PCR; TCRdb's table is partial and in-frame only. Of 130,000 to 150,000 clones in the sample, around nine tenths are singletons; the top ten hold approximately 2.7%. The starting material was peripheral blood, obtained on day 0 of MenACWY control vaccination. Receptors were obtained from an adult in good health. CDR3s include the opening cysteine and the closing phenylalanine or tryptophan. The D gene is left open where the match is weak. Only part of the rows carry a size: once, few, many, or a class if the clone is expanded.

>TRBJ1-1|TRBV28|.|TRBD1
TGTGCCAGCAGTTGGATCCCGGGACAGGGGTACACTGAAGCTTTCTTT
CASSWIPGQGYTEAFF
>TRBJ2-1|TRBV7-6|.|.
TGTGCCAGCAGCCGAGGACGTGACGCGTACAATGAGCAGTTCTTC
CASSRGRDAYNEQFF
>TRBJ1-3|TRBV15|.|TRBD1
TGTGCCACCAGCAGGGGACAGAGCTCTGGAAACACCATATATTTT
CATSRGQSSGNTIYF
>TRBJ2-2|TRBV5-1|.|.
TGCGCCACCCCTGACCTGAACACCGGGGAGCTGTTTTTT
CATPDLNTGELFF
>TRBJ1-1|TRBV7-3|.|TRBD1
TGTGCCAGCAGCTCTCAGACAGGGGCTGAAGCTTTCTTT
CASSSQTGAEAFF
>TRBJ2-7|TRBV5-1|.|TRBD1
TGCGCCAGCAGCTTGGATGGACAGGGGATTAACGAGCAGTACTTC
CASSLDGQGINEQYF
>TRBJ1-4|TRBV7-2|.|TRBD1
TGTGCCAGCAGCCCTGGACAGGCTGGGGAAAAACTGTTTTTT
CASSPGQAGEKLFF
>TRBJ1-4|TRBV3-1/TRBV3-2|.|.
TGTGCCAGCAGCCCCTGGGGTAATGAAAAACTGTTTTTT
CASSPWGNEKLFF
>TRBJ2-1|TRBV7-6|.|.
TGTGCCAGCAGCTCACGGGGCCTTAACCGCTACAATGAGCAGTTCTTC
CASSSRGLNRYNEQFF
>TRBJ2-5|TRBV12-3/TRBV12-4|.|.
TGTGCCAGCAGTTTTCTGGAGACCCAGTACTTC
CASSFLETQYF
>TRBJ1-1|TRBV10-1|once|.
TGCGCCAGCAGTGGACAAATGAACACTGAAGCTTTCTTT
CASSGQMNTEAFF
>TRBJ1-1|TRBV29-1|.|.
TGCAGCGTTGTAGTGGGGACGGGCACTGAAGCTTTCTTT
CSVVVGTGTEAFF
>TRBJ1-4|TRBV5-1|.|TRBD1
TGCGCCAGCAGCCCTCCGGGACAGGGGAATGAAAAACTGTTTTTT
CASSPPGQGNEKLFF
>TRBJ1-3|TRBV18|.|TRBD1
TGTGCCAGCTCACCATCGGGACAGGGGGCGAACACCATATATTTT
CASSPSGQGANTIYF
>TRBJ2-3|TRBV28|.|.
TGTGCCACTCTCCCGGCGGACGGAACGCATACGCAGTATTTT
CATLPADGTHTQYF
>TRBJ1-1|TRBV27|once|TRBD1
TGTGCCAGCAGTTTAACAGGGGGTAGGACTGAAGCTTTCTTT
CASSLTGGRTEAFF
>TRBJ2-7|TRBV5-4|.|.
TGTGCCAGCGGCCTGACAGACTCCTACGAGCAGTACTTC
CASGLTDSYEQYF
>TRBJ1-1|TRBV15|.|.
TGTGCCACCAGCAGAGTGGGTACGAACACTGAAGCTTTCTTT
CATSRVGTNTEAFF
>TRBJ2-2|TRBV6-6|.|.
TGTGCCAGCAAGCTGGGGACGGTCACCGGGGAGCTGTTTTTT
CASKLGTVTGELFF
>TRBJ2-7|TRBV5-4|.|TRBD2
TGTGCCAGCAGACCTGGGACTAGCGGGATCAGCGAGCAGTACTTC
CASRPGTSGISEQYF
>TRBJ2-7|TRBV28|.|TRBD1
TGTGCCAGCAGTTACGGGGCAATAGGACAGGGAGTCGGATACGAGCAGTACTTC
CASSYGAIGQGVGYEQYF
>TRBJ1-1|TRBV12-5|.|.
TGTGCTAGTGGTTCGGGGGGACAGAACACTGAAGCTTTCTTT
CASGSGGQNTEAFF
>TRBJ2-1|TRBV5-4|.|.
TGTGCCAGCAGCCGCCAAACGACGCCTTACAATGAGCAGTTCTTC
CASSRQTTPYNEQFF
>TRBJ2-6|TRBV27|once|.
TGTGCCAGCACGGGAGTCAACAGCAAATACTCTGGGGCCAACGTCCTGACTTTC
CASTGVNSKYSGANVLTF
>TRBJ2-7|TRBV27|.|TRBD2
TGTGCCAGCAGCCTAGCGGGAGGAGTGTCCGAGCAGTACTTC
CASSLAGGVSEQYF
>TRBJ2-1|TRBV19|.|.
TGTGCCAGTAGTATACGGGACTACAATGAGCAGTTCTTC
CASSIRDYNEQFF
>TRBJ1-1|TRBV6-4|.|.
TGTGCCAGCAGCCCGGGACACGAGAACACTGAAGCTTTCTTT
CASSPGHENTEAFF
>TRBJ1-5|TRBV27|.|.
TGTGCCACCTCACTTGGGAGCAATCAGCCCCAGCATTTT
CATSLGSNQPQHF
>TRBJ2-1|TRBV5-4|.|TRBD1
TGTGCCCACGGAATAGACAGGGGGACCTACAATGAGCAGTTCTTC
CAHGIDRGTYNEQFF
>TRBJ2-1|TRBV4-2|.|.
TGTGCCAGCAGCCAAGCCGGGGGGCTAGGAGATGAGCAGTTCTTC
CASSQAGGLGDEQFF
>TRBJ2-5|TRBV7-2|.|.
TGTGCCAGCAGTTATCAGGGGGGGCCCGAGACCCAGTACTTC
CASSYQGGPETQYF
>TRBJ1-6|TRBV7-2|.|TRBD1
TGTGCCAGCAGCCCCACCGGACAGGGCACCAGCTCCTATAATTCACCCCTCCACTTT
CASSPTGQGTSSYNSPLHF
>TRBJ1-2|TRBV7-9|.|.
TGTGCCAGCAGCTTAGTTGTCCAAAACTATGGCTACACCTTC
CASSLVVQNYGYTF
>TRBJ1-2|TRBV27|.|.
TGTGCCAGCAGTAGAACACCGAACTATGGCTACACCTTC
CASSRTPNYGYTF
>TRBJ1-5|TRBV28|.|.
TGTGCCAGCATGATGGACACGGGGTGGCCCCAGCATTTT
CASMMDTGWPQHF